The 16 T cell receptor beta chains in this list originate from one sample, sequenced in a study of human T cells and chemical hapten exposure. The time point: patch test 2, 6 weeks after DPC sensitization. Treatment defined: therapeutic diphenylcyclopropenone sensitization with weekly scalp DPC. TCRdb reanalysed the RACE reads using MiXCR and keeps one entry per CDR3 protein. The table has approximately 350,000 distinct CDR3 sequences, more than 5% seen once. The sample consisted of whole blood, taken in connection with sensitization to the hapten diphenylcyclopropenone (DPC). The source of these receptors is a woman under 30 with alopecia areata. Some clones in this sample may be carry-over from other donors' samples.

The chain is built from TRBV28 and TRBJ2-1; D is ambiguous. This CDR3 spans 15 amino acids. V was trimmed by 6 bases and J by 2 bases, leaving 14 bases between them. In germline, CDR1 is MDHEN, CDR2 SYDVKM. This CDR3 is CASRQQLRTYNEQFF. The DNA of the CDR3 is TGTGCCAGCAGACAACAACTTCGGACCTACAATGAGCAGTTCTTC.

The V call is TRBV2, the J call TRBJ2-1, with D hard to call. The CDR3 runs 11 residues. The V gene lost 1 base and the J gene lost 13 bases, with 8 bases spanning the gap. Germline lookup yields CDR1 SNHLY and CDR2 FYNNEI. The CDR3 protein is CASSEVDSQFF. CDR3 nucleotide sequence: TGTGCCAGCAGTGAAGTAGATAGCCAGTTCTTC.

DNA of the CDR3: TGTGCCAGCAGAACCGGACGGACCCTCTATGGCTACACCTTC. Encoded protein: CASRTGRTLYGYTF. The chain is built from TRBV2 and TRBJ1-2; D gene unclear. From germline, CDR1 is SNHLY and CDR2 FYNNEI. There are 14 residues in the CDR3. The V gene lost 6 bases and the J gene lost 4 bases, with 15 bases spanning the gap. Full variable domain (outside the CDR3, taken from reference TRBV2 and TRBJ1-2): EPEVTQTPSHQVTQMGQEVILRCVPISNHLYFYWYRQILGQKVEFLVSFYNNEISEKSEIFDDQFSVERPDGSNFTLKIRSTKLEDSAMYFCASRTGRTLYGYTFGSGTRLTVV.

This clonotype was observed a handful of times. V is TRBV18 and J is TRBJ2-7; D is possibly TRBD1 or TRBD2 (6 bases each). Trimming removed 1 base at V and 6 bases at J, with 16 bases between. CDR3 length: 15 residues. From germline, CDR1 is KGHSH and CDR2 LQKENI. CDR3 sequence: CASSPRILEGGEQYF. The CDR3 DNA is TGTGCCAGCTCACCACGAATCCTCGAGGGGGGCGAGCAGTACTTC.

This clonotype was counted between two and nine times. The V gene is TRBV27, the J gene TRBJ1-1; D gene ambiguous. V dropped 9 bases and J dropped 6 bases, with 20 bases sitting between them. Germline CDR1 is MNHEY and CDR2 is SMNVEV (reference sequence). The CDR3 loop spans 14 amino acids. CDR3 sequence reads: CASRPYVRGSEAFF. The CDR3 bases are TGTGCCAGTCGCCCCTACGTGCGAGGGTCTGAAGCTTTCTTT.

This clonotype was seen repeatedly, ten times or more. The chain links TRBV5-5 to TRBJ1-6; 10 bases fit TRBD1. With 4 bases clipped from V and 7 bases from J, the junction kept 11 bases outside the gene matches. The CDR3 is made up of 17 amino acids. The germline V gene encodes CDR1 SGHKS and CDR2 YYEKEE (reference sequence). The CDR3 DNA reads as TGTGCCAGCAGCCCCATGCGAGAGGACAGGGGGAATTCACCCCTCCACTTT. Encoded protein: CASSPMREDRGNSPLHF.

This clonotype appeared a few times. The rearrangement joins TRBV3-1 to TRBJ1-2; 8 nucleotides align to TRBD1. CDR1 and CDR2 (germline): LGHDT, YNNKEL (reference sequence). The CDR3 contains 14 residues. J gave up 8 bases and V 1 base, and 6 bases lay outside the gene matches. The CDR3 DNA is TGTGCCAGCAGCCAAGGGACAGGGCCGCGGGGCTACACCTTC. It specifies CASSQGTGPRGYTF.

This chain joins TRBV11-1 and TRBJ1-2; a weak D match, TRBD1 (6 bases). Germline V gene sequence: CDR1 SGHAT, CDR2 FQDESV (reference sequence). Trimming removed 3 bases from V and 8 bases from J, with 16 bases in between. The CDR3 contains 14 residues. CDR3 sequence: CASSFPGGAGGYTF. DNA for the CDR3: TGTGCCAGCAGCTTTCCTGGGGGGGCTGGCGGCTACACCTTC.

This clonotype turned up a few times. The DNA of the CDR3 is TGCGCCAGCAGCTCCCGGACGTCACCCGATGGCTACACCTTC. Translating gives CASSSRTSPDGYTF. The gene calls are TRBV5-1 and TRBJ1-2; unclear D gene. Germline V gene data show CDR1 as SGHRS and CDR2 as YFSETQ. The CDR3 totals 14 residues. V was pared by 3 bases and J by 6 bases, with 15 bases between.

This clonotype was recorded at least ten times. DNA of the CDR3: TGTGCCAGCAGTTTATCAGGGGTCGAAGTCAATCAGCCCCAGCATTTT. This sequence encodes CASSLSGVEVNQPQHF. This chain connects TRBV12-3 or TRBV12-4 to TRBJ1-5; D is possibly TRBD1 (6 bases). The CDR3 length is 16 residues. V was trimmed by 2 bases and J by 3 bases, leaving 14 bases between them.

In this sample, this clonotype turned up many times. The CDR3 loop is CAIQEGTGEAFF. CDR3 sequence (DNA): TGTGCCATCCAAGAAGGGACAGGGGAAGCTTTCTTT. The chain has TRBV10-3 and TRBJ1-1, with TRBD1 identical over 9 bases. V shed 8 bases and J 8 bases; nucleotides not matched to a gene: 6. This CDR3 contains 12 residues. Germline loops: CDR1 ENHRY, CDR2 SYGVKD.

This clonotype appeared a few times. The rearrangement joins TRBV18 to TRBJ2-7; 8 bases agree with TRBD2. The CDR3 loop spans 14 amino acids. Trimming cost V 6 bases and J 3 bases; bases outside gene matches: 7. Germline CDR1 is KGHSH and CDR2 is LQKENI. The CDR3 sequence is CASSLSGAFYEQYF. The CDR3 coding sequence is TGTGCCAGCTCCCTTAGCGGGGCATTCTACGAGCAGTACTTC.

This chain uses TRBV6-2 or TRBV6-3 with TRBJ2-6; D is unclear. V lost 3 bases and J 0 bases, leaving 9 bases between the germline ends. The germline CDR1 and CDR2 sequences are MNHEY and SVGEGT. CDR3 size: 16 residues. Here the CDR3 DNA reads TGTGCCAGCAGTTATATTGGGAACTCTGGGGCCAACGTCCTGACTTTC. Its translation: CASSYIGNSGANVLTF.

In this sample, this clonotype turned up a few times. The V gene is TRBV28, the J gene TRBJ2-5; D call uncertain. The CDR3 covers 15 residues. CDR1 is MDHEN and CDR2 is SYDVKM in the germline V gene. The V and J ends lost 5 bases and 7 bases respectively, with 20 bases between them. The CDR3 DNA reads TGTGCCAGCAGTCCGAACCTTGGACGCGATCGGACCCAGTACTTC. This codes for CASSPNLGRDRTQYF.

The V call is TRBV6-2 or TRBV6-3, the J call TRBJ2-5; possible D gene TRBD2, 6 bases. V was trimmed by 5 bases and J by 10 bases, leaving 14 bases between them. Germline V gene lookup returns CDR1 MNHEY and CDR2 SVGEGT. The CDR3 is 12 residues long. The CDR3 bases are TGTGCCAGCAGTCTGACTAGAACGGTCCAGTACTTC. Translating it yields CASSLTRTVQYF.

This clonotype turned up a few times. V usage is TRBV15 and J usage is TRBJ2-1, with D possibly matching TRBD2 (6 bases). CDR1 LNHNV and CDR2 YYDKDF come from the germline V gene (reference sequence). CDR3 length: 16 residues. Deletions cut 1 base from V and 6 bases from J, with 16 bases between. The CDR3 nucleotides are TGTGCCACCAGCAGAGGGGGGTTCTCGACTAGCAATGAGCAGTTCTTC. It translates to CATSRGGFSTSNEQFF.